This T cell receptor (beta chain) was recorded in a study of T-cell memory formation after mild COVID-19. By frequency in the sample, this clonotype is medium-sized. The antigen is not known. MiXCR, applied by TCRdb to the 5' RACE reads, yields one record per CDR3 protein. The sample records some 40,000 distinct CDR3 sequences, 6.1% being singletons. Findings of the study overall: Pre-infection memory carried some responding clones, suggesting that cross-reactive memory joined.

Sequencing was carried out using PBMCs or a T cell subset sorted from them (not recorded which). The TCR was taken from an adult who had mild COVID-19 (a few samples of this study predate the infection). Cell type and time point are not known.

The CDR3 DNA reads as TGCAGTGCTCCCCGCTCGGGACTAGCGGGAAACAATGAGCAGTTCTTC. Translated, it gives CSAPRSGLAGNNEQFF. The V and J genes are TRBV20-1 and TRBJ2-1; 13 positions match TRBD2. V was pared by 5 bases and J by 5 bases, with 9 bases of the junction left unmatched. The germline gives CDR1 DFQATT, CDR2 SNEGSKA (reference sequence). This CDR3 has 16 amino acids.